This T cell receptor beta chain was sequenced in a study of somatic mutations in cytotoxic T cells in rheumatoid arthritis. Germline V lookup: CDR1 MDHEN, CDR2 SYDVKM. The CDR3 length is 16 residues. Losses at the gene ends were 2 bases for V and 1 base for J; bases not matched to a gene: 2. Produced via immunoSEQ multiplex PCR; TCRdb's table is partial and in-frame only. Of about 18,000 clones in the sample, over 75% were seen once. Concerning this clone: Antigen: not known.

Notes on the study in general: A single CD8+ clone exceeded 20% of CD8+ cells in about an eighth of the 65 patients.

The chain links TRBV28 to TRBJ2-1; 10 nucleotides line up with TRBD1. The source is a woman in her fifties or sixties in good health. The sequencing sample was made of CD8+ T cells sorted from blood. The CDR3 reads CASSLKDRGSYNEQFF. CDR3 bases: TGTGCCAGCAGTTTAAAGGACAGGGGGTCCTACAATGAGCAGTTCTTC.